What follows are 31 T cell receptor beta chains derived from one specimen sequenced in a study of Tregs in tolerant kidney transplant recipients. Repertoires were generated with immunoSEQ multiplex PCR, while TCRdb's copy carries only in-frame clones and drops some. Of under 80,000 clones listed, approximately 83% were seen once; the top ten hold 2.1%. Sequences were derived from Tregs from blood, sampled before the transplant. Receptor source: a human donor who received a combined kidney and bone marrow transplant.

The chain joins TRBV11-2 to TRBJ1-2; D call uncertain. The CDR3 is made up of 12 amino acids. Trimming shortened V by 1 base and J by 10 bases, and 10 bases separated the two germline ends. CDR1 and CDR2 from the germline V gene are SGHAT and FQNNGV. The CDR3 nucleotides are TGTGCCAGCAGCTTAGTTGTTAACCTCTACACCTTC. Amino acids: CASSLVVNLYTF.

The chain employs TRBV7-2 and TRBJ1-2; TRBD1 might be the D (6 bases). V lost 2 bases and J lost 4, with 11 bases in between. Germline V gene sequence: CDR1 SGHTA, CDR2 FQGNSA. The CDR3 has 14 amino acids. This CDR3 is CASSLNAGAYGYTF. CDR3 DNA sequence: TGTGCCAGCAGCTTAAACGCGGGGGCCTATGGCTACACCTTC.

The chain has TRBV6-5 and TRBJ2-7; D not resolved. Germline V gene lookup returns CDR1 MNHEY and CDR2 SVGAGI. There are 10 residues in the CDR3. Trimming took off 5 bases at V and 7 bases at J, with 6 bases between the two ends. The CDR3 DNA is TGTGCCAGCAGTGAGCGAGAGCAGTACTTC. Translation gives CASSEREQYF.

The chain combines TRBV19 with TRBJ1-4; 7 bases line up with TRBD1. Trimming removed 5 bases from V and 0 bases from J; junction bases left unmatched: 3. Germline loops: CDR1 LNHDA, CDR2 SQIVND (reference sequence). This CDR3 contains 15 residues. CDR3 loop: CASSPGQTTNEKLFF. The DNA of the CDR3 is TGTGCCAGTAGTCCGGGACAGACAACTAATGAAAAACTGTTTTTT.

V gene TRBV28 combines with J gene TRBJ1-3; TRBD1 agrees at 8 bases. Germline V gene lookup returns CDR1 MDHEN and CDR2 SYDVKM. V was pared by 5 bases and J by 3 bases, with 6 bases of the junction left unmatched. This CDR3 is built from 15 residues. The CDR3 nucleotides are TGTGCCAGCAGTACCGACAGGGGTGGTGGAAACACCATATATTTT. Translated: CASSTDRGGGNTIYF.

The V call is TRBV19, the J call TRBJ1-1; no clear D. The CDR3 has 16 amino acids. CDR1 and CDR2 from the germline V gene are LNHDA and SQIVND (reference sequence). V was cut by 4 bases and J by 4 bases, with 19 bases left in between. As DNA, the CDR3 is TGTGCCAGTAGTACCGACGGGGAAGCAAAAGGCACTGAAGCTTTCTTT. Translating it yields CASSTDGEAKGTEAFF.

Comment on this clone: At the DNA level, this CDR3 is encoded by other sequences in the same sample as well. The V and J genes are TRBV6-4 and TRBJ2-3; 10 bases are a match to TRBD2. CDR1 is MRHNA and CDR2 is SNTAGT in the germline V gene. V gave up 4 bases and J gave up 1 base; unmatched junction bases: 2. This CDR3 is built from 15 residues. CDR3 amino acids: CASSALAGGTDTQYF. DNA for the CDR3: TGTGCCAGCAGTGCTCTAGCGGGGGGCACAGATACGCAGTATTTT.

This clone was observed a single time. The chain is built from TRBV11-2 and TRBJ2-5, with D unclear. This CDR3 is 13 amino acids long. Trimming pared 0 bases from V and 5 bases from J, leaving 7 bases between. Germline lookup yields CDR1 SGHAT and CDR2 FQNNGV. The DNA for the CDR3 is TGTGCCAGCAGCTTAGAGTTTACTGAGACCCAGTACTTC. Amino acids: CASSLEFTETQYF.

The V gene is TRBV2, the J gene TRBJ2-5; no clear D gene. CDR1 is SNHLY, CDR2 FYNNEI, per germline. The CDR3 totals 11 residues. The V and J ends lost 3 bases and 5 bases respectively, with 4 bases between them. The CDR3 protein is CASSDRETQYF. DNA of the CDR3: TGTGCCAGCAGTGACCGGGAGACCCAGTACTTC.

The rearrangement uses TRBV7-2 and TRBJ1-6; unclear D gene. V lost 5 bases, J lost 5 bases, and 13 bases lay in between. The CDR3 contains 15 residues. Looked up from germline, CDR1 is SGHTA and CDR2 is FQGNSA. Here the CDR3 DNA reads TGTGCCAGCAGCACACAGACTAGGGATAATTCACCCCTCCACTTT. It is translated as CASSTQTRDNSPLHF.

The chain employs TRBV10-3 and TRBJ1-2, with unresolved D. CDR3 length equals 13 residues. V lost 3 bases and J lost 4, with 9 bases in between. CDR1 and CDR2 (germline): ENHRY, SYGVKD. CDR3 nucleotides: TGTGCCATCAGTGAAGGAGGGCCCTATGGCTACACCTTC. Amino acid sequence: CAISEGGPYGYTF.

The gene calls are TRBV7-9 and TRBJ2-1; tentatively, D is TRBD1 or TRBD2 (5 bases each). V was clipped by 1 base and J by 2 bases, with 12 bases between them. Germline V gene sequence: CDR1 SEHNR, CDR2 FQNEAQ (reference sequence). The length of the CDR3 is 16 residues. CDR3 bases: TGTGCCAGCAGCTTAGACCCGGGACCGACCTACAATGAGCAGTTCTTC. Translated, it gives CASSLDPGPTYNEQFF. Filled out from reference TRBV7-9 and TRBJ2-1, the complete variable domain reads DTGVSQNPRHKITKRGQNVTFRCDPISEHNRLYWYRQTLGQGPEFLTYFQNEAQLEKSRLLSDRFSAERPKGSFSTLEIQRTEQGDSAMYLCASSLDPGPTYNEQFFGPGTRLTVL.

V is TRBV2 and J is TRBJ2-7, with D possibly called TRBD1 or TRBD2 (5 bases each). The CDR3 runs 12 residues. The ends were cut back, 9 bases at V and 2 bases at J, with 11 bases in the middle. Germline loops: CDR1 SNHLY, CDR2 FYNNEI. CDR3 DNA sequence: TGTGCCAGTGGGGGACCCGCCTACGAGCAGTACTTC. Translation gives CASGGPAYEQYF.

The chain carries TRBV2 and TRBJ2-2; no clear D gene. The CDR3 extends over 13 amino acids. CDR1 SNHLY and CDR2 FYNNEI come from the germline V gene. Trimming pared 7 bases from V and 0 bases from J, leaving 6 bases between. The CDR3 protein is CASTQSNTGELFF. CDR3 nucleotides: TGTGCCAGCACCCAGTCGAACACCGGGGAGCTGTTTTTT.

The DNA for the CDR3 is TGTGCCTGGTCCCAAAAGGGAACAGGGGAAGAAAAACTGTTTTTT. Translated: CAWSQKGTGEEKLFF. This chain joins TRBV30 and TRBJ1-4; 7 bases agree with TRBD1. With 5 bases clipped from V and 8 bases from J, the junction kept 14 bases outside the gene matches. The germline V gene has CDR1 GTSNPN and CDR2 SVGIG (reference sequence). CDR3 length: 15 amino acids.

The chain has TRBV6-1 and TRBJ1-4; 8 bases align to TRBD1. CDR1 is MNHNS, CDR2 SASEGT, per germline. This CDR3 is built from 14 residues. The junction had 9 bases not matched to a gene; V was cut back by 8 bases and J by 7 bases. In nucleotides, the CDR3 is TGTGCCAGCTGCTATACAGGGGGAACTGAAAAACTGTTTTTT. Amino acid sequence: CASCYTGGTEKLFF.

V gene TRBV29-1 combines with J gene TRBJ2-7, with D maybe TRBD2 (5 bases). The V and J ends lost 7 bases and 2 bases respectively, with 12 bases between them. The germline CDR1 and CDR2 sequences are SQVTM and ANQGSEA. This CDR3 comprises 12 residues. CDR3 residues: CSARGDTYEQYF. DNA of the CDR3: TGCAGCGCCCGGGGTGACACCTACGAGCAGTACTTC.

This chain links TRBV5-6 with TRBJ2-2; 9 bases fit TRBD1. V trimming: 0 bases; J trimming: 5 bases; junction bases outside the gene matches: 2. CDR3 length: 15 residues. Germline CDR1 SGHDT, CDR2 YYEEEE. CDR3 residues: CASSLVGQGTGELFF. CDR3 in DNA: TGTGCCAGCAGCTTGGTGGGACAGGGTACCGGGGAGCTGTTTTTT.

The chain recombines TRBV9 with TRBJ2-3, with D maybe TRBD1 (6 bases). CDR3 size: 15 residues. Germline lookup yields CDR1 SGDLS and CDR2 YYNGEE. The V and J ends lost 4 bases and 2 bases respectively, with 14 bases between them. The CDR3 is CASSPQGKFTDTQYF. CDR3 nucleotide sequence: TGTGCCAGCAGCCCCCAGGGGAAGTTCACAGATACGCAGTATTTT.

This chain joins TRBV11-2 and TRBJ2-7; TRBD1 might be the D (6 bases). Per germline, CDR1 SGHAT and CDR2 FQNNGV. The CDR3 spans 14 residues. V was shortened by 4 bases and J by 3 bases, with 13 bases between the two germline ends. Here the CDR3 reads CASSSQGTHYEQYF. CDR3 nucleotide sequence: TGTGCCAGCAGCTCCCAGGGGACCCACTACGAGCAGTACTTC.

This clone turned up a few times. Compared with germline, one end of the junction differs, possibly owing to a read error. The rearrangement joins TRBV4-1 to TRBJ1-3; D uncertain. This CDR3 has 15 residues. Germline CDR1 and CDR2: MGHRA and YSYEKL. CDR3: CASSQSMTTGYTIYF. CDR3 DNA: TGCGCCAGCAGCCAGTCGATGACAACTGGATACACCATATATTTT.

The chain carries TRBV2 and TRBJ1-3, with 7 bases identical to TRBD1. The junction had 6 bases not matched to a gene; V was cut back by 5 bases and J by 2 bases. This CDR3 is built from 15 residues. From germline, CDR1 is SNHLY and CDR2 FYNNEI. The CDR3 nucleotides are TGTGCCAGCAGTCGCTACACAGGGGCTGGAAACACCATATATTTT. Protein: CASSRYTGAGNTIYF.

This clone was observed a handful of times. This chain connects TRBV7-2 to TRBJ1-2, with 7 bases lining up with TRBD1. The ends lost 1 base at V and 2 bases at J; junction bases unmatched: 7. The CDR3 spans 16 residues. Germline lookup yields CDR1 SGHTA and CDR2 FQGNSA. The CDR3 is CASSLDPLTGNYGYTF. CDR3 DNA sequence: TGTGCCAGCAGCTTAGATCCTCTGACAGGGAACTATGGCTACACCTTC.

This sequence joins TRBV10-1 and TRBJ2-3, with 8 bases identical to TRBD2. The trim removed 1 base at V and 7 bases at J, leaving 10 bases unmatched. Germline V gene data show CDR1 as WNHNN and CDR2 as SYGVQD (reference sequence). The CDR3 has 16 residues. In DNA form, the CDR3 reads TGCGCCAGCAGTGAGTTCCGAGCGGGGGTAACCCATACGCAGTATTTT. Its protein product is CASSEFRAGVTHTQYF.

Regarding this clone: The sample contains more than one DNA sequence encoding this CDR3. For the CDR3, the DNA is TGTGCCAGCAGCTCAGGGGGGGGGACAGGAGCCTTGCAGTACTTC. It specifies CASSSGGGTGALQYF. The chain uses TRBV7-8 and TRBJ2-7, with a weak D call TRBD1 (8 bases). The CDR3 extends over 15 amino acids. V dropped 4 bases and J dropped 9 bases, with 22 bases sitting between them. Germline assignment: CDR1 SGHVS and CDR2 FQNEAQ.

This chain connects TRBV10-3 to TRBJ2-1; D possibly matches TRBD1 or TRBD2 (5 bases each). The germline V gene encodes CDR1 ENHRY and CDR2 SYGVKD. This CDR3 spans 11 amino acids. Trimming took off 4 bases at V and 12 bases at J, with 10 bases between the two ends. CDR3 region: CAISGEGWQFF. The CDR3 bases are TGTGCCATCAGTGGAGAGGGGTGGCAGTTCTTC.

V usage is TRBV6-1 and J usage is TRBJ2-5; D unresolved. V lost 7 bases to trimming and J lost 2 bases, with 14 bases between them. The length of the CDR3 is 14 residues. CDR1 is MNHNS, CDR2 SASEGT, per germline. CDR3 in amino acids: CASKLSPTQETQYF. CDR3 coding DNA: TGTGCCAGCAAGCTAAGTCCCACACAAGAGACCCAGTACTTC.

The V call is TRBV4-1, the J call TRBJ2-3, with D possibly being TRBD2 (6 bases). The V end was cut by 2 bases, the J end by 9 bases, with 21 bases between. The CDR3 contains 16 residues. Germline assignment: CDR1 MGHRA and CDR2 YSYEKL. CDR3 in amino acids: CASSQSPSATVVTQYF. The CDR3 bases are TGCGCCAGCAGCCAAAGTCCTAGCGCGACCGTTGTAACGCAGTATTTT.

The chain employs TRBV5-6 and TRBJ2-1, with TRBD2 matching over 12 bases. Germline values: CDR1 SGHDT, CDR2 YYEEEE. Trimming took 4 bases from V and 8 from J; bases not matched to a gene: 10. The CDR3 runs to 16 residues. DNA of the CDR3: TGTGCCAGCAGCAGGTCTAGCGGGAGGGAAATCGATGAGCAGTTCTTC. Its translation is CASSRSSGREIDEQFF.

V is TRBV6-6 and J is TRBJ1-2; a weak D match, TRBD1 (5 bases). Germline-derived CDR1 and CDR2 are MNHNY and SVGAGI (reference sequence). V was cut by 6 bases and J by 4 bases, with 6 bases left in between. This CDR3 has 11 amino acids. The CDR3 bases are TGTGCCAGCAGGGGGCTCTATGGCTACACCTTC. Translation: CASRGLYGYTF.

The V gene is TRBV6-1, the J gene TRBJ2-7; D might be TRBD1 or TRBD2, each matching 6 bases. This CDR3 has 13 residues. Germline loops: CDR1 MNHNS, CDR2 SASEGT. Between the trimmed V and J ends, which lost 6 bases and 5 bases, there was a span of 14 bases. The CDR3 coding sequence is TGTGCCAGCAGACCTCCGGGGGCCCACGAGCAGTACTTC. Its translation is CASRPPGAHEQYF.